These 5 T cell receptor beta chains share one sample of origin, sequenced in a study of blood T cell repertoires in COVID-19. Repertoires were generated with immunoSEQ multiplex PCR, while TCRdb's copy carries only in-frame clones and drops some. This table holds tens of thousands of clones, 91% found once. Material: peripheral blood. These receptors originate from a man aged 60 to 75 with acute or convalescent COVID-19.

This sequence joins TRBV15 and TRBJ2-7; maybe TRBD1 (6 bases). Deletions cut 1 base from V and 7 bases from J, with 8 bases between. Germline V gives CDR1 LNHNV, CDR2 YYDKDF (reference sequence). CDR3 length equals 12 residues. This CDR3 is CATSRVRGEQYF. In DNA, the CDR3 is TGTGCCACCAGCAGAGTTAGGGGGGAGCAGTACTTC. Using reference TRBV15 and TRBJ2-7 for the parts outside the CDR3, the full variable domain is DAMVIQNPRYQVTQFGKPVTLSCSQTLNHNVMYWYQQKSSQAPKLLFHYYDKDFNNEADTPDNFQSRRPNTSFCFLDIRSPGLGDTAMYLCATSRVRGEQYFGPGTRLTVT.

The chain has TRBV6-2 or TRBV6-3 and TRBJ2-1; 13 nucleotides line up with TRBD2. The germline gives CDR1 MNHEY, CDR2 SVGEGT. V shed 6 bases and J 3 bases; nucleotides not matched to a gene: 23. This CDR3 contains 22 residues. CDR3 sequence: CASSLRDRWTSGSVEGYNEQFF. The CDR3 DNA follows: TGTGCCAGCAGCCTTCGGGACCGATGGACTAGCGGGAGTGTGGAAGGCTACAATGAGCAGTTCTTC.

V usage is TRBV5-5 and J usage is TRBJ2-2; the D gene is possibly TRBD1 (6 bases). CDR3 length equals 16 residues. The germline CDR1 and CDR2 sequences are SGHKS and YYEKEE (reference sequence). V shed 0 bases and J shed 0 bases, with 9 bases lying between them. The CDR3 bases are TGTGCCAGCAGCTTGGCAGGGGCAACGAACACCGGGGAGCTGTTTTTT. It is translated as CASSLAGATNTGELFF.

V is TRBV9 and J is TRBJ1-5; D gene unclear. Germline assignment: CDR1 SGDLS and CDR2 YYNGEE. Trimming took 2 bases from V and 5 from J, leaving 8 bases between them. The CDR3 spans 13 residues. The CDR3 is CASSVENDQPQHF. The DNA of the CDR3 is TGTGCCAGCAGCGTTGAGAACGATCAGCCCCAGCATTTT.

This clone was seen more than once but under ten times. The chain is built from TRBV5-5 and TRBJ1-3, with 8 nucleotides matching TRBD1. CDR3 length: 17 residues. Germline CDR1 SGHKS, CDR2 YYEKEE (reference sequence). V lost 2 bases, J lost 0 bases, and 7 bases stayed unmatched. The DNA of the CDR3 is TGTGCCAGCAGCTTAGATACAGGGGGTGGCTCTGGAAACACCATATATTTT. This encodes CASSLDTGGGSGNTIYF.